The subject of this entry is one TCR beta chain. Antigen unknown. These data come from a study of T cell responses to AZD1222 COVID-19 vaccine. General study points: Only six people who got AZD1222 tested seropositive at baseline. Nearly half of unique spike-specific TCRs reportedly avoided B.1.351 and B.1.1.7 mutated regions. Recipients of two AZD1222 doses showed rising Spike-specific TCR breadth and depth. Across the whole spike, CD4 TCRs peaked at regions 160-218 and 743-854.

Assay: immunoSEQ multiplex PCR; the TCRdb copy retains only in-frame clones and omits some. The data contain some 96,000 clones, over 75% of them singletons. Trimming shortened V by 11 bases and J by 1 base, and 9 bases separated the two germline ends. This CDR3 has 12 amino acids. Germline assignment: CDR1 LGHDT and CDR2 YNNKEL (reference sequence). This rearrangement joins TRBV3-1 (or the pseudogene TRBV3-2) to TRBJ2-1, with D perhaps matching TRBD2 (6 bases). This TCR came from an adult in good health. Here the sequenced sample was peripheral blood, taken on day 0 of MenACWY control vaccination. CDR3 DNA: TGTGCCGGGACTGGTTCCTACAATGAGCAGTTCTTC. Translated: CAGTGSYNEQFF.